Reported below is one T cell receptor (beta chain). Its antigen specificity is not known. No base quality information exists; no much larger clone differs at one position. This record comes from a study of OX40 agonist ivuxolimab in advanced cancers. A note on the overall study: Ivuxolimab, which targeted the costimulatory receptor OX40 (CD134), was an agonistic, fully human IgG2 monoclonal antibody. Of the 50 to 55 patients in dose escalation, 19 had hepatocellular carcinoma, around 15 had melanoma, 9 had renal cell carcinoma and 9 had head and neck cancer. Partial responses occurred in three dose-escalation patients: two with cutaneous melanoma and one with hepatocellular carcinoma. A male proportion of around 83% and a mean age of around 60 years, ranging from about 20 to 85, were recorded for the dose-escalation cohort. Intravenous ivuxolimab was administered to patients every 2 weeks at six dose levels: 0.01, 0.1, 0.3, 1.5, 3 and 10 mg/kg. The point of sequencing TCRbeta in the periphery was to test whether ivuxolimab changed TCR sequence diversity and drove clonal T-cell expansion. The paper covers the monotherapy dose-escalation part of the phase I ivuxolimab trial, which included N of about 50 patients. Prior anti-PD-1, anti-PD-L1 or anti-CTLA-4 therapy was permitted, and checkpoint inhibitors had been received by roughly two fifths of dose-escalation patients. Study-wide findings and limitations: Low levels of normalized T-cell clonal expansion were also shown by some nonresponding patients. On average, CD8+ T cells showed more expanded clones than CD4+ T cells after ivuxolimab. In the 0.1-3.0 mg/kg groups, partial responders had among the lowest normalized peripheral clonal expansion, particularly in CD8+ T cells. At doses of 0.1 to 3.0 mg/kg, clonal expansion of both CD4+ and CD8+ T cells in blood was seen between baseline and week 6. The antigen specificity of the clonally expanded peripheral T cells was not determined.

The trial excluded patients who had a history of autoimmune disease or who were on systemic immunosuppression. In every dose cohort, peripheral blood was drawn for TCR sequencing at baseline, cycle 4 day 1, and cycle 7 day 1. The samples were taken from a phase I, first-in-human, multicenter, open-label dose-escalation trial of ivuxolimab. Adults with locally advanced or metastatic head and neck squamous cell, hepatocellular, melanoma or renal cell carcinoma were enrolled in the trial. Before TCR sequencing, CD4+ T cells and CD8+ T cells from peripheral blood were sorted into separate populations. As encoded in the germline V gene, CDR1 is SGHNT while CDR2 is YENEEA. The CDR3, cysteine through phenylalanine, is 15 amino acids long. This entry keeps only the CDR3 DNA: 45 bases, framed from base 1. Trimming takes 5 bases from V and 4 bases from J, and the germline ends sit 14 bases apart. Genomic DNA was extracted from sorted cells for sequencing of the TCRbeta CDR3 region. TCRbeta CDR3 regions were sequenced using the immunoSEQ Assay. TCRdb obtained this table from immuneACCESS and retained in-frame rearrangements with V and J assigned. These tables miss some clones; where compared with another copy, unresolved V genes account for less than half of the shortfall, and the remainder is unexplained. The sample yields approximately 30,000 clones; 70% to 80% were counted once. Roughly a third of the sample is held by the ten biggest clonotypes.

The chain uses TRBV11-3 and TRBJ2-2; D gene: possibly TRBD1, on 6 matching bases. This sequence was found in an adult with an advanced solid tumor such as melanoma, head and neck, liver or kidney cancer. The sequences come from CD4+ or CD8+ T cells sorted from blood, collected in a trial of the OX40 agonist ivuxolimab. The CDR3 reads as follows: CASSRTGMGTGELFF. The DNA sequence reads TGTGCCAGCAGCCGTACAGGGATGGGCACCGGGGAGCTGTTTTTT.